This T cell receptor (beta chain) was profiled in a study of blood T cells in healthy people across ages. Whole-study findings and limits: PBMCs that were unsorted prevented a conclusive naive versus antigen-experienced comparison. Unknown donor CMV status possibly confounded expanded clonotype changes.

The sample holds one count of this clonotype. No antigen is known for it. The V gene's germline CDR1 is DFQATT and CDR2 SNEGSKA (reference sequence). This CDR3 contains 14 residues. A second PCR, run for about 7 to 12 cycles, used a sample-barcoded 5' primer plus a J-beta primer mix. The template-switch adaptor was a 5' adaptor with 12 random nucleotides. It tagged each cDNA molecule. TCRdb re-called the 5' RACE reads through MiXCR, storing one row per CDR3 protein. The table lists 1.5 million to 2 million distinct CDR3 sequences, under 30% of them singletons, with about 7.7% in the top ten. The sequenced sample consisted of blood. The TCR comes from a woman aged 25 to 39 in good health. The chain links TRBV20-1 to TRBJ2-1; 7 nucleotides align to TRBD1. The DNA end lines up better with TRBJ2-7; the J call may be wrong. Here the CDR3 reads CSAPTGSAYNEQYF. The CDR3 DNA is TGCAGTGCACCGACAGGGAGCGCCTACAATGAGCAGTACTTC.